This paragraph covers one T cell receptor (beta chain) sequence. These data belong to a study of blood T cell repertoires in COVID-19. Study-wide context: Sites in the United States, Italy and Spain provided acute and convalescent COVID-19 samples. PBMCs, B-cell-depleted T cells, or T cells provided the cDNA or gDNA that made up the material.

How the authors handled the data: Counts of nucleated cells, estimated from reference gene primer amplification, were obtained. The method was immunoSEQ multiplex PCR; TCRdb's version includes in-frame clones alone and lacks a portion of them. V and J calls and clone size are copied from that table; D and trimming were computed from the DNA. The sample contains more than 200,000 clones, around 84% of which appear only once. CDR1 and CDR2 from the germline V gene are MNHNS and SASEGT. The CDR3 spans 14 residues. V lost 2 bases to trimming and J lost 3 bases, with 10 bases between them. The V call is TRBV6-1, the J call TRBJ1-2; no definite D call. This TCR derives from a man aged 50-60 years with acute or convalescent COVID-19. The source material was peripheral blood. The CDR3 nucleotides read TGTGCCAGCAGTGAAAGCGAGGGATACTATGGCTACACCTTC. Translating gives CASSESEGYYGYTF.